The present T cell receptor beta chain was sequenced within a study of CD4 T cells in relation to SARS-CoV-2 and coronaviruses. Broader study findings: No crossreactivity against non-spike viral proteins was tested here.

CD4+ T cells from unexposed donors were obtained before the COVID-19 pandemic (2011-2018). Cryopreserved PBMCs were CD4-enriched, then split into naive and memory cells. On this clone itself: Antigen specificity is unknown.

Uncultured naive and memory CD4+ T cells supplied DNA for deep TCR-beta sequencing. Profiled with immunoSEQ multiplex PCR; TCRdb holds only in-frame clones, not every one. This table holds nearly 70,000 clones, over 85% found once. Deletions cut 6 bases from V and 5 bases from J, with 13 bases between. This CDR3 is 14 amino acids long. Germline loops: CDR1 MDHEN, CDR2 SYDVKM. Sequencing was done on a sample of naive CD4+ T cells from PBMCs. Specified subset: naive CD4+ T cells isolated by negative enrichment. The origin of this receptor is a human donor in good health. The chain uses TRBV28 and TRBJ2-2; a weak D match, TRBD2 (6 bases). Written as DNA, the CDR3 is TGTGCCAGCAGCAAAGGAGGGCGAACCGGGGAGCTGTTTTTT. This encodes CASSKGGRTGELFF.